The 26 T cell receptor beta chains presented below share a single source sample, sequenced in a study of blood T cells in healthy people across ages. Combining a sample-barcoded 5' primer with a J-beta primer mix, a second PCR ran for roughly 6 to 12 cycles. Using its own MiXCR run on the 5' RACE reads, TCRdb lists one record per CDR3 protein. The sample holds about 720,000 distinct CDR3 sequences, approximately 21% seen once. Sequencing was performed on blood. These receptors all come from a man in his 70s in good health.

The rearrangement joins TRBV24-1 to TRBJ1-5; 7 nucleotides agree with TRBD1. Germline V lookup: CDR1 KGHDR, CDR2 SFDVKD. V gave up 3 bases and J gave up 5 bases; unmatched junction bases: 6. This CDR3 has 15 residues. Here the CDR3 DNA reads TGTGCCACCAGTGATGACAGGGCCCGCGATCAGCCCCAGCATTTT. Amino acid sequence: CATSDDRARDQPQHF.

The chain joins TRBV20-1 to TRBJ2-1; TRBD2 matches at 9 bases. Germline loops: CDR1 DFQATT, CDR2 SNEGSKA (reference sequence). The CDR3 runs to 17 residues. J lost 8 bases, V lost 1 base, and 15 bases had no gene match. CDR3 amino acids: CSARGPRGSGGLDEQFF. For the CDR3, the DNA is TGCAGTGCTAGAGGCCCTCGGGGGAGCGGGGGGTTGGATGAGCAGTTCTTC.

Only a few counts were recorded for this clonotype. V and J are TRBV10-3 and TRBJ2-3, with TRBD2 matching over 12 bases. V lost 6 bases, J lost 0 bases, and 4 bases stayed unmatched. The CDR3 is 16 residues long. Germline CDR1 and CDR2: ENHRY and SYGVKD. Here the CDR3 DNA reads TGTGCCATCAGCACTAGCGGGGGGCGGAGCACAGATACGCAGTATTTT. Protein sequence: CAISTSGGRSTDTQYF.

This clonotype has a handful of counts. The chain carries TRBV7-9 and TRBJ1-1; 7 nucleotides match TRBD1. With V trimmed by 3 bases and J by 1 base, 5 bases remained unmatched. This CDR3 spans 15 amino acids. Germline lookup yields CDR1 SEHNR and CDR2 FQNEAQ (reference sequence). CDR3 DNA: TGTGCCAGCAGCTTCCGACAGGGACCGAACACTGAAGCTTTCTTT. This codes for CASSFRQGPNTEAFF.

This clonotype occurred a few times. This chain links TRBV20-1 with TRBJ1-4, with no clear D. Germline values: CDR1 DFQATT, CDR2 SNEGSKA (reference sequence). The CDR3 extends over 15 amino acids. The ends were cut back, 4 bases at V and 0 bases at J, with 12 bases in the middle. CDR3 bases: TGCAGTGCTACCCAAGTTGGGGCAACTAATGAAAAACTGTTTTTT. This encodes CSATQVGATNEKLFF.

V is TRBV21-1 and J is TRBJ1-5. TRBV21-1 constitutes a pseudogene. This CDR3 spans 16 amino acids. CDR3 region: CASNGRRRVWNQPRHF. The DNA for the CDR3 is TGTGCCAGCAACGGACGGAGGAGGGTTTGGAATCAGCCCCGGCATTTT.

The table lists this clonotype with a few counts. This chain links TRBV7-9 with TRBJ2-5, with 8 bases identical to TRBD1. The DNA end is a closer match to TRBJ2-1, so the J assignment may be wrong. Germline values: CDR1 SEHNR, CDR2 FQNEAQ (reference sequence). This CDR3 has 16 amino acids. In nucleotides, the CDR3 is TGTGCCAGCAGCCGAAACCGGGACAGGAGGAACAATGAGCAGTTCTTC. Encoded protein: CASSRNRDRRNNEQFF.

This rearrangement joins TRBV7-9 to TRBJ2-3; D unclear. Deletions cut 5 bases from V and 6 bases from J, with 15 bases between. The CDR3 consists of 14 residues. Germline V gene lookup returns CDR1 SEHNR and CDR2 FQNEAQ (reference sequence). In DNA, the CDR3 is TGTGCCAGCAGCGAAACCCTAGGTCCGGATACGCAGTATTTT. Protein product: CASSETLGPDTQYF.

This clonotype came up a few times. The chain carries TRBV6-2 or TRBV6-3 and TRBJ2-3; perhaps TRBD2 as D (6 bases). Trimming shortened V by 5 bases and J by 7 bases, and 19 bases separated the two germline ends. The CDR3 has 15 residues. CDR1 is MNHEY, CDR2 SVGEGT, per germline. DNA for the CDR3: TGTGCCAGCAGTGACACCGGGACTCCCACCCATACGCAGTATTTT. Translated: CASSDTGTPTHTQYF.

The V and J genes are TRBV20-1 and TRBJ2-1; TRBD2 matches 8 bases. CDR1 is DFQATT, CDR2 SNEGSKA, per germline (reference sequence). This CDR3 is 20 amino acids long. J gave up 0 bases and V 3 bases, and 19 bases lay outside the gene matches. CDR3 amino acids: CSARYRFWEGAGDSYNEQFF. The CDR3 bases are TGCAGTGCTAGGTACCGATTTTGGGAAGGAGCGGGGGACTCCTACAATGAGCAGTTCTTC.

This clonotype has more than one count but fewer than ten. This chain joins TRBV6-1 and TRBJ2-3, with TRBD1 matching 8 bases. Losses at the gene ends were 7 bases for V and 0 bases for J; bases not matched to a gene: 9. The CDR3 has 16 residues. The germline V gene has CDR1 MNHNS and CDR2 SASEGT. The CDR3 sequence is CASTNPRGLSTDTQYF. The CDR3 DNA reads TGTGCCAGCACTAACCCCAGGGGGCTAAGCACAGATACGCAGTATTTT.

This sequence joins TRBV27 and TRBJ2-3; 15 bases fit TRBD2. The CDR3 has 20 amino acids. The junction had 14 bases not matched to a gene; V was cut back by 6 bases and J by 1 base. Germline V gene data show CDR1 as MNHEY and CDR2 as SMNVEV (reference sequence). The CDR3 sequence: CASSPYRSGLAGGRTDTQYF. For the CDR3, the DNA is TGTGCCAGCAGCCCTTATAGATCGGGACTAGCGGGGGGCCGCACAGATACGCAGTATTTT.

This rearrangement joins TRBV3-1 to TRBJ2-3, with unresolved D. This CDR3 spans 12 amino acids. Germline V gene sequence: CDR1 LGHDT, CDR2 YNNKEL (reference sequence). Trimming pared 5 bases from V and 8 bases from J, leaving 11 bases between. The CDR3 loop is CASSAETRTQYF. In DNA, the CDR3 is TGTGCCAGCAGCGCCGAGACCCGTACGCAGTATTTT.

This clonotype was recorded a few times. The CDR3 region has the DNA TGTGCCAGCAGCCCTCCCCTCCACGATTCACCCCTCCACTTT. Protein: CASSPPLHDSPLHF. The J gene is TRBJ1-6, the V gene TRBV6-6; no clear D gene. V was cut by 6 bases and J by 8 bases, with 14 bases left in between. The germline V gene encodes CDR1 MNHNY and CDR2 SVGAGI (reference sequence). The length of the CDR3 is 14 residues.

J is TRBJ2-3 and V is TRBV12-3 or TRBV12-4; 7 positions match TRBD1. There are 15 residues in the CDR3. The V segment lost 6 bases and the J segment 7 bases; nucleotides outside the gene matches: 13. In DNA, the CDR3 is TGTGCCAGCAGCCCCGGGACAGCCCGCCCCAATACGCAGTATTTT. This codes for CASSPGTARPNTQYF.

The chain is built from TRBV6-1 and TRBJ2-5; D remains unclear. The tail of the sequence fits TRBJ2-7 better, so the J call may be wrong. CDR3 length equals 11 residues. CDR1 and CDR2 (germline): MNHNS, SASEGT. The CDR3 DNA reads as TGTGCCAGCAGTAAGAACTACGAGCAGTACTTC. Protein product: CASSKNYEQYF.

The chain has TRBV29-1 and TRBJ1-4; D is unresolved. The CDR3 loop spans 12 amino acids. V lost 3 bases and J 7 bases, leaving 9 bases between the germline ends. Germline CDR1 is SQVTM and CDR2 is ANQGSEA. The CDR3 sequence is CSVDDGFEKLFF. The DNA of the CDR3 is TGCAGCGTTGATGATGGTTTTGAAAAACTGTTTTTT.

The chain employs TRBV25-1 and TRBJ2-1, with TRBD2 matching 9 bases. V gave up 2 bases and J gave up 5 bases; unmatched junction bases: 10. The CDR3 loop spans 17 amino acids. The germline V gene encodes CDR1 MGHDK and CDR2 SYGVNS. The chain's CDR3 is CASSEMAYGTSNNEQFF. DNA for the CDR3: TGTGCCAGCAGTGAAATGGCCTACGGGACTAGCAACAATGAGCAGTTCTTC.

The V and J genes are TRBV10-3 and TRBJ1-2; TRBD1 is a possible D gene (5 bases). Looked up from germline, CDR1 is ENHRY and CDR2 is SYGVKD. The CDR3 length is 13 residues. The V end was cut by 6 bases, the J end by 7 bases, with 15 bases between. CDR3 bases: TGTGCCATCAGCCCTACAGGAGTCTCTGGCTACACCTTC. Its protein is CAISPTGVSGYTF.

This clonotype was counted only a few times. The chain has TRBV7-9 and TRBJ2-2; the D gene is possibly TRBD2 (6 bases). Trimming stripped 3 bases from V and 7 bases from J, with 15 bases between. The germline gives CDR1 SEHNR, CDR2 FQNEAQ (reference sequence). The CDR3 has 15 residues. DNA for the CDR3: TGTGCCAGCAGCTTGGGCCTAGCGCAGGACGGGGAGCTGTTTTTT. Encoded protein: CASSLGLAQDGELFF. The whole variable domain, remainder taken from reference TRBV7-9 and TRBJ2-2, is DTGVSQNPRHKITKRGQNVTFRCDPISEHNRLYWYRQTLGQGPEFLTYFQNEAQLEKSRLLSDRFSAERPKGSFSTLEIQRTEQGDSAMYLCASSLGLAQDGELFFGEGSRLTVL.

The chain carries TRBV10-3 and TRBJ1-1; no definite D call. In germline, CDR1 is ENHRY, CDR2 SYGVKD. Trimming cost V 0 bases and J 5 bases, with 1 base left between them. This CDR3 is 11 amino acids long. The CDR3 loop is CAISESTEAFF. In nucleotides, the CDR3 is TGTGCCATCAGTGAGTCGACTGAAGCTTTCTTT.

The rearrangement uses TRBV25-1 and TRBJ2-2; 9 positions match TRBD2. The CDR3 is 17 amino acids. Germline loops: CDR1 MGHDK, CDR2 SYGVNS. The junction had 6 bases not matched to a gene; V was cut back by 4 bases and J by 0 bases. CDR3 protein: CASSVRAGGTNTGELFF. The CDR3 DNA reads TGTGCCAGCAGTGTCCGAGCGGGAGGAACGAACACCGGGGAGCTGTTTTTT.

This clonotype was seen only a few times. The chain combines TRBV25-1 with TRBJ2-7, with unresolved D. The V end was cut by 6 bases, the J end by 2 bases, with 14 bases between. The germline V gene has CDR1 MGHDK and CDR2 SYGVNS. CDR3 length: 14 amino acids. This chain's CDR3 is CASRTEFLPYEQYF. CDR3 nucleotide sequence: TGTGCCAGCAGAACGGAGTTCCTCCCCTACGAGCAGTACTTC.

This clonotype has only a few counts. V usage is TRBV5-1 and J usage is TRBJ2-4, with 11 bases matching TRBD1. V dropped 4 bases and J dropped 0; count of bases not matched to a gene: 6. Looked up from germline, CDR1 is SGHRS and CDR2 is YFSETQ. CDR3 length equals 17 residues. CDR3 nucleotides: TGCGCCAGCAGCACAACGGACAGGGGGCGAGCCAAAAACATTCAGTACTTC. Translated, it gives CASSTTDRGRAKNIQYF. The full variable domain, with the rest looked up from reference TRBV5-1 and TRBJ2-4, is KAGVTQTPRYLIKTRGQQVTLSCSPISGHRSVSWYQQTPGQGLQFLFEYFSETQRNKGNFPGRFSGRQFSNSRSEMNVSTLELGDSALYLCASSTTDRGRAKNIQYFGAGTRLSVL.

This clonotype was observed a single time. One end of the junction fails to match germline, which may point to a read error. The rearrangement joins TRBV5-1 to TRBJ2-3, with TRBD1 identical over 9 bases. There are 16 residues in the CDR3. CDR1 and CDR2 (germline): SGHRS, YFSETQ. DNA for the CDR3: TGCGCCGGCAGCCCAGCCCGGGACAGGGGCACAGATACGCAGTATTTT. Its protein product is CAGSPARDRGTDTQYF.

V usage is TRBV7-2 and J usage is TRBJ1-4; D not certain. The germline V and J ends were trimmed by 1 base and 3 bases, with 9 bases remaining between them. The CDR3 has 15 amino acids. Germline CDR1 SGHTA, CDR2 FQGNSA. The CDR3 reads CASSLGFRANEKLFF. The DNA for the CDR3 is TGTGCCAGCAGCTTAGGCTTTCGGGCTAATGAAAAACTGTTTTTT.